This is a list of T cell receptor beta chains from one sample in a study of cytomegalovirus exposure and HLA in healthy donors. Assay: immunoSEQ multiplex PCR; the TCRdb copy retains only in-frame clones and omits some. The table has over 70,000 clones, around 81% seen once; the top ten hold around 2%. The sample taken for sequencing was PBMCs. These receptors came from a man between 18 and 29 years old in good health and CMV-seronegative. CDR3s include the opening cysteine and the closing phenylalanine or tryptophan. The D gene is left open where the match is weak. Only part of the rows carry a size: once, few, many, or a class if the clone is expanded.

TRBJ1-1 NA NA TRBV19 TGTGCCAGTAGTATTGCGAGGAATCAAGCTTTCTTT CASSIARNQAFF
TRBJ2-3 few NA TRBV7-9 TGTGCCAGCAGCGAGGGGGGGGGCCTTCTCACTGCTACGCAGTATTTT CASSEGGGLLTATQYF
TRBJ2-3 NA NA TRBV2 TGTGCCAGCAGCCGAGGGTCTAGCACAGATACGCAGTATTTT CASSRGSSTDTQYF
TRBJ1-2 NA NA TRBV2 TGTGCCAGCCAGGACAGCCTCTATGGCTACACCTTC CASQDSLYGYTF
TRBJ1-5 NA NA TRBV2 TGTGCCAGCAGTGCGCAGGGAAATCAGCCCCAGCATTTT CASSAQGNQPQHF
TRBJ1-2 NA NA TRBV30 TGTGCCTGGAGTGTAGGCAGGTCGGGACTGGGCTACACCTTC CAWSVGRSGLGYTF
TRBJ2-1 NA NA TRBV10-2 TGCGCCAGCAGTGAAATTGGACAGCCCTCCTACAATGAGCAGTTCTTC CASSEIGQPSYNEQFF
TRBJ1-1 NA NA TRBV2 TGTGCCAGCAGTACCGACAGGACGGACACTGAAGCTTTCTTT CASSTDRTDTEAFF
TRBJ2-7 NA NA TRBV6-5 TGTGCCAGCAGTTACTCGTACAATTTCTACGAGCAGTACTTC CASSYSYNFYEQYF
TRBJ1-5 NA NA TRBV30 TGTGCCTGGAGTGTACAGAGCAATCAGCCCCAGCATTTT CAWSVQSNQPQHF
TRBJ2-4 NA NA TRBV13 TGTGCCAGCAGCTTAGCAGGGGTTAACATTCAGTACTTC CASSLAGVNIQYF
TRBJ1-1 NA NA TRBV7-9 TGTGCCAGCAGCTTACGGGGTGCGGACACTGAAGCTTTCTTT CASSLRGADTEAFF
TRBJ1-1 NA NA TRBV5-6 TGTGCCAGCAGCTTGGGGGAGGCTCGGGGTAATGAAGCTTTCTTT CASSLGEARGNEAFF
TRBJ1-2 NA NA TRBV18 TGTGCCAGCTCACCAAATACGGGACTTAATAACTATGGCTACACCTTC CASSPNTGLNNYGYTF
TRBJ1-6 NA NA TRBV19 TGTGCCAGTAGTACGTTCGGGACACTCTTAAGCGATTCACCCCTCCACTTT CASSTFGTLLSDSPLHF
TRBJ2-5 NA TRBD2 TRBV6-1 TGTGCCAGCAGTGTTAGCGGGAAAGAGACCCAGTACTTC CASSVSGKETQYF
TRBJ1-1 NA NA TRBV30 TGTGCCTGGGGGGAGCCATACACTGAAGCTTTCTTT CAWGEPYTEAFF
TRBJ1-1 NA TRBD1 TRBV9 TGTGCCAGCAGCATCACCGGGACAGGGTTGTTGGACACTGAAGCTTTCTTT CASSITGTGLLDTEAFF
TRBJ2-5 NA NA TRBV7-2 TGTGCCAGCAGCGGCCGGGTAGCGTCCTTCCAAGAGACCCAGTACTTC CASSGRVASFQETQYF
TRBJ1-2 NA TRBD1 TRBV19 TGTGCCAGTAGTATCCGAGCGACAGGGAAAAAAGGAAACTATGGCTACACCTTC CASSIRATGKKGNYGYTF
TRBJ2-5 NA TRBD2 TRBV5-4 TGTGCCAGCAGCTCCCCACGGGACCGACTAAGCGGGGGAAAAGAGACCCAGTACTTC CASSSPRDRLSGGKETQYF
TRBJ2-1 NA NA TRBV9 TGTGCCAGCAGCCCCCACTCTACCCACTCCTACAATGAGCAGTTCTTC CASSPHSTHSYNEQFF
TRBJ1-2 NA NA TRBV30 TGTGCCTGGAGTGCACAGGAAGATGGCTACACCTTC CAWSAQEDGYTF
TRBJ2-1 once NA TRBV6-4 TGTGCCAGCATGGAGGGGGGGGTTTTGGAGCAGTTCTTC CASMEGGVLEQFF
TRBJ2-3 NA NA TRBV30 TGTGCCTGGAGCGGGAGCACAGATACGCAGTATTTT CAWSGSTDTQYF
TRBJ1-1 NA NA TRBV5-1 TGCGCCAGCAGCTTGATGGGAGGGTCGAACACTGAAGCTTTCTTT CASSLMGGSNTEAFF
TRBJ2-7 NA NA TRBV6-1 TGTGCCACCCTCGATGGGGGGTTACGCTACGAGCAGTACTTC CATLDGGLRYEQYF
TRBJ2-1 NA NA TRBV9 TGTGCCAGCAGCGTTTCCTCGGGATCCTACAATGAGCAGTTCTTC CASSVSSGSYNEQFF
TRBJ2-7 once NA TRBV7-9 TGTTCCAGCACCAACACCGTGGGGGGAAAGAAGTACGAGCAGTACTTC CSSTNTVGGKKYEQYF
TRBJ2-3 NA NA TRBV10-1 TGCGCCAGCAGTGGGCATCAAAGCACAGATACGCAGTATTTT CASSGHQSTDTQYF
TRBJ2-3 NA TRBD2 TRBV30 TGTGCCTGGAGTGTACGGCGGGGGGGCCGGGGGGGGCCAGATACGCAGTATTTT CAWSVRRGGRGGPDTQYF
TRBJ2-7 NA NA TRBV28 TGTGCCAGCAGTGAAGGGGCCCACGAGCAGTACTTC CASSEGAHEQYF
TRBJ2-5 NA TRBD1 TRBV18 TGTGCCAGCTCACCCAAACCCCCCCGACAGGGGGAGGAGACCCAGTACTTC CASSPKPPRQGEETQYF
TRBJ1-1 once NA TRBV4-1 TGCGCCAGCAGCCGGGAGCCCGAGCCGGGCACTGAAGCTTTCTTT CASSREPEPGTEAFF
TRBJ2-7 once NA TRBV7-2 TGTGCCAGCAGCTTAATCGGCGAGCAGTACTTC CASSLIGEQYF
TRBJ2-5 NA NA TRBV6-1 TGTGCCAGCAGTGGAGACACTTTTCCTTCTCAAGAGACCCAGTACTTC CASSGDTFPSQETQYF
TRBJ1-2 NA NA TRBV7-9 TGTGCCAGCAGCTTAGCGCCGGGTGGCTACACCTTC CASSLAPGGYTF
TRBJ2-3 NA TRBD2 TRBV4-2 TGTGCCAGCAGCCAAGATCGTAGGGGTGGACTAGCGGGAATCAAGACAGATACGCAGTATTTT CASSQDRRGGLAGIKTDTQYF
TRBJ2-2 NA TRBD2 TRBV2 TGTGCCAGCAGTGTCCTACTAGCGGCCGGGGAGCTGTTTTTT CASSVLLAAGELFF